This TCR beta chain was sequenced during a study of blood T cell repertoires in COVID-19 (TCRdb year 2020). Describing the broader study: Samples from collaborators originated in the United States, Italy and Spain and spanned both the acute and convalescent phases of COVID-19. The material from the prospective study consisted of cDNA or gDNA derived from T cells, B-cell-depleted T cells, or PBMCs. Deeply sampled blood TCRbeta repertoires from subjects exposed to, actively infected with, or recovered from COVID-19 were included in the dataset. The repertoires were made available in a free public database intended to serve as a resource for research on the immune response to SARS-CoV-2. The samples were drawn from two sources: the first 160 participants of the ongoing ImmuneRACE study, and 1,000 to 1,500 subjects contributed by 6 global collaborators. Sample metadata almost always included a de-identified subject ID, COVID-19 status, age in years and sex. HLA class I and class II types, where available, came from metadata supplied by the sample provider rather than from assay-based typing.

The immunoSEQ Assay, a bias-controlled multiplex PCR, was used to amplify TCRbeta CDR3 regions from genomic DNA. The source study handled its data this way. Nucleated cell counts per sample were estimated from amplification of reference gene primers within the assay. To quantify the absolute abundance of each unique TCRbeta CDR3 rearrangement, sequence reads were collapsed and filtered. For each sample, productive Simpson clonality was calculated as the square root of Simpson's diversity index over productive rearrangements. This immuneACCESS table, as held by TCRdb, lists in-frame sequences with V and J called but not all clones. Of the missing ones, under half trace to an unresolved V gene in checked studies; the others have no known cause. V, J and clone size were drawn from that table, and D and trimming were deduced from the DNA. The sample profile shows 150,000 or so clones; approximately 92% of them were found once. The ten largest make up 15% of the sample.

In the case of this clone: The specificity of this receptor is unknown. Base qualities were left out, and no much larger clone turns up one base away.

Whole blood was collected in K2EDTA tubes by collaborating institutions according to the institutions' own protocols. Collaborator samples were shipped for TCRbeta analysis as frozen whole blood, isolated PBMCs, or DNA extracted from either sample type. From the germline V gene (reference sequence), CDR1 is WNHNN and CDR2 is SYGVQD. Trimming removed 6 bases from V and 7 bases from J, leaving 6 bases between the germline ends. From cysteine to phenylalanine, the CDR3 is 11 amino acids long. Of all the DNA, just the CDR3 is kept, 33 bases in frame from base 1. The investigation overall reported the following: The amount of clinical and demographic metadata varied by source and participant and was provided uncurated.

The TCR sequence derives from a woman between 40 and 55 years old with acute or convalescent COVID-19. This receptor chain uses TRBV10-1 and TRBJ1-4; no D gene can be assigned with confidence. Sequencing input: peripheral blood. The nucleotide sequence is TGCGCCAGCAGAAGTAGTGAAAAACTGTTTTTT. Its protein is CASRSSEKLFF.